A selection of T cell receptor beta chains follows, all from one sample in a study of cytomegalovirus exposure and HLA in healthy donors. Sequencing was performed with immunoSEQ multiplex PCR; in TCRdb, only in-frame clones are kept and a portion is missing. The sample lists some 200,000 clones, 82% occurring once. The sequenced sample was PBMCs. Receptors originate from a woman under 30 in good health and CMV-seronegative. Each CDR3 is given with its conserved first and last residue. The order of the fields is D gene, J gene, V gene, CDR3 protein. A D gene is named only where the DNA matches it firmly.

-	TRBJ2-1	TRBV15	CATGGAHNEQFF
-	TRBJ2-3	TRBV6-6	CASSPSSGLGTDTQYF
TRBD1	TRBJ1-1	TRBV6-4	CASSVYQGASAFF
TRBD2	TRBJ2-7	TRBV27	CASSLGPIAGVEQYF
TRBD2	TRBJ2-7	TRBV28	CASSPTGLAGLYEQYF
TRBD2	TRBJ2-5	TRBV6-7	CASSFRGGTSGGRETQYF
TRBD1	TRBJ1-5	TRBV27	CASSFGQGVWPQHF
-	TRBJ1-4	TRBV9	CASSGGTSATNEKLFF
-	TRBJ2-3	TRBV7-3	CASSLRQVLSTDTQYF
-	TRBJ1-3	TRBV28	CASRLTGAGNTIYF
-	TRBJ1-2	TRBV11-2	CASSLDAGNGYTF
-	TRBJ1-5	TRBV10-3	CAPTTARNQPQHF
-	TRBJ2-2	TRBV6-1	CASWARRANTGELFF
-	TRBJ2-7	TRBV7-9	CSSSFTPYEQYF
-	TRBJ1-1	TRBV5-1	CASSLEGHSKANTEAFF
TRBD2	TRBJ2-2	TRBV2	CASSEQGGRNTGELFF
-	TRBJ2-1	TRBV4-2	CASSQVSLLGNTEQFF
TRBD2	TRBJ2-7	TRBV5-1	CASSSTSGGFYEQYF
TRBD2	TRBJ2-1	TRBV27	CASSPLTSGSGNEQFF
TRBD2	TRBJ2-1	TRBV7-7	CASSLTSGSSSYNEQFF
-	TRBJ2-1	TRBV5-4	CASSLEGGPGYNEQFF
TRBD1	TRBJ2-5	TRBV29-1	CSVAGQQETQYF
TRBD1	TRBJ2-1	TRBV6-5	CASSYSPGQPTFF
-	TRBJ2-1	TRBV28	CASSLTDRSFF
TRBD1	-	TRBV5-6	CASSGDRGYYEQYF
-	TRBJ1-5	TRBV20-1	CSATPGEPQHF
TRBD2	TRBJ2-3	TRBV27	CASSWTSGRDTQYF
-	TRBJ1-1	TRBV6-5	CASSYQSGVNTEAFF
-	TRBJ2-3	TRBV25-1	CASSDPRADTQYF
TRBD1	TRBJ1-5	TRBV15	CATSRDPDRAQHF
-	TRBJ2-2	TRBV27	CASSSNSATGELFF
TRBD2	TRBJ2-7	TRBV27	CASSWVTSGGSYEQYF
-	TRBJ2-5	TRBV7-8	CASSFTSNQETQYF
-	TRBJ2-1	TRBV6-6	CASSPPQYNEQFF
-	TRBJ1-1	TRBV29-1	CSVYRPNTEAFF
TRBD2	TRBJ2-5	TRBV7-9	CSSIGGSAQYF
-	TRBJ2-7	TRBV28	CASRIGGADYEQYF
-	TRBJ2-3	TRBV27	CASAVEVDTQYF
-	TRBJ1-4	TRBV7-9	CASKTQGSGNEKLFF
TRBD1	TRBJ2-5	TRBV14	CASSPDRGRETQYF
-	TRBJ1-5	TRBV11-1	CASSTDRVNQPQHF
-	TRBJ2-2	TRBV4-1	CASSQNTGTNTGELFF
-	TRBJ1-4	TRBV7-9	CASSSRWEGTTNEKLFF
-	TRBJ1-2	TRBV6-1	CASSPSAGSPYGYTF
-	TRBJ1-5	TRBV15	CATSRSGDQPQHF
TRBD2	TRBJ2-1	TRBV5-1	CASSLIAGLNEQFF
TRBD2	TRBJ2-3	TRBV5-1	CASSLVSGRAPDTQYF
TRBD2	TRBJ2-7	TRBV10-3	CAISPGEASGTSEFHEQYF
-	TRBJ2-2	TRBV30	CAWSALTVTGELFF
TRBD1	TRBJ1-6	TRBV5-4	CASSLDRGGSPLHF